This TCR beta chain is from a study of OX40 agonist ivuxolimab in advanced cancers. TCRdb keeps only in-frame clones here, not all; method: immunoSEQ multiplex PCR. This table holds 30,000 to 40,000 clones, roughly four fifths found once. The ends were cut back, 1 base at V and 5 bases at J, with 11 bases in the middle. Germline loops: CDR1 ENHRY, CDR2 SYGVKD. The CDR3 loop spans 14 amino acids. No patient had autoimmune disease or received systemic immunosuppression. Findings of the study overall: Expanded clones tended on average to be more numerous among CD8+ T cells than CD4+.

As regards this clone: Its antigen is still unknown.

The chain recombines TRBV10-3 with TRBJ2-5, with D hard to call. The TCR comes from an adult with an advanced solid tumor such as melanoma, head and neck, liver or kidney cancer. This material consisted of CD4+ or CD8+ T cells sorted from blood, taken in a trial of the OX40 agonist ivuxolimab. CDR3 loop: CAISEFLWTETQYF. CDR3 sequence (DNA): TGTGCCATCAGTGAGTTCCTATGGACGGAGACCCAGTACTTC.